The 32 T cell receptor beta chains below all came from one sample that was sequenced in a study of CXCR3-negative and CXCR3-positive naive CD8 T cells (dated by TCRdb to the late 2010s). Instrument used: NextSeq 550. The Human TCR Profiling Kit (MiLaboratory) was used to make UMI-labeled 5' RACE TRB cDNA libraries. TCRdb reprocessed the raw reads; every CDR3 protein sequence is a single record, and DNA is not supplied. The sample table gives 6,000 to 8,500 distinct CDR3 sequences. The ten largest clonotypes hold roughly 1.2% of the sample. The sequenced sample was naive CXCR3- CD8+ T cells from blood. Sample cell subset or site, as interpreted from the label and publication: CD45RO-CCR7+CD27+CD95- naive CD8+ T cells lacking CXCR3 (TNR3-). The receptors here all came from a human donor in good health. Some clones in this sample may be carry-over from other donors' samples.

CDR3 loop: CSVGDRGVPLHF. J is TRBJ1-5 and V is TRBV29-1; no DNA is available, so the TRBD1 call from TCRdb remains unchecked. This CDR3 has 12 amino acids. CDR1 is SQVTM, CDR2 ANQGSEA, per germline.

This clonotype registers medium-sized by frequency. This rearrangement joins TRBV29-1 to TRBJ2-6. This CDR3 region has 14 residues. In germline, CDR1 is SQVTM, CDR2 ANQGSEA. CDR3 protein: CSVDASSGANVLTF.

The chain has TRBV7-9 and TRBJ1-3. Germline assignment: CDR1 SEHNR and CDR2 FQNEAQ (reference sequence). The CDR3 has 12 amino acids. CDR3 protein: CASSLPTEPLYF.

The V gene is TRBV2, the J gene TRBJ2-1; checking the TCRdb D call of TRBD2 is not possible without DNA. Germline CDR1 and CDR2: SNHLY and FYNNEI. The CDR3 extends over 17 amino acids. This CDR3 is CASDWEPTSGSVNEQFF.

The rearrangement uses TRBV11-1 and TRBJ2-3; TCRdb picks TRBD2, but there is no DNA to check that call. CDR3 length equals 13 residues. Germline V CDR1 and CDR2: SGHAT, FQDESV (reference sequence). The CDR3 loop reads CASSSRGTDTQYF. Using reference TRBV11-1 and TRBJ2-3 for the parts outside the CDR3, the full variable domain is EAEVAQSPRYKITEKSQAVAFWCDPISGHATLYWYRQILGQGPELLVQFQDESVVDDSQLPKDRFSAERLKGVDSTLKIQPAELGDSAMYLCASSSRGTDTQYFGPGTRLTVL.

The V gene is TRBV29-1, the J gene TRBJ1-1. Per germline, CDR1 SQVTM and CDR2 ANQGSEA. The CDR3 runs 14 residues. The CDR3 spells CRVEEWRNRTEAFF. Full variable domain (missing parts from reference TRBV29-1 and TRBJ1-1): SAVISQKPSRDICQRGTSLTIQCQVDSQVTMMFWYRQQPGQSLTLIATANQGSEATYESGFVIDKFPISRPNLTFSTLTVSNMSPEDSSIYLCRVEEWRNRTEAFFGQGTRLTVV.

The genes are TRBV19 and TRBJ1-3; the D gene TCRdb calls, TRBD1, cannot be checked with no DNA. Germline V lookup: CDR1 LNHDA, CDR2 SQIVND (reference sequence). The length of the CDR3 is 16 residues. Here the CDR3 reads CASSMLDMSSGNTIYF.

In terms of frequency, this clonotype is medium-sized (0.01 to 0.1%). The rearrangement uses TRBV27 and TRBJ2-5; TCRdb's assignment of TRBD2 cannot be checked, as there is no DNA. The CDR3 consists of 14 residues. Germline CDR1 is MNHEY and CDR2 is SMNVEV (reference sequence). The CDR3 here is CASSYSGVGETQYF.

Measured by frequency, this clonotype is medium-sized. CDR3: CASSGQQGIFSEAFF. The V and J genes are TRBV9 and TRBJ1-1; lacking DNA, the TRBD1 call made by TCRdb goes unchecked. Germline-derived CDR1 and CDR2 are SGDLS and YYNGEE. This CDR3 has 15 residues.

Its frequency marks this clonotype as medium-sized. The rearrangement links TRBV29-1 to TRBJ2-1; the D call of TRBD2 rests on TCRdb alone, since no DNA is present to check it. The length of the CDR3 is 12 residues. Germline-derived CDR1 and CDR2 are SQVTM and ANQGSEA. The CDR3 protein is CSAWTGDNEQFF.

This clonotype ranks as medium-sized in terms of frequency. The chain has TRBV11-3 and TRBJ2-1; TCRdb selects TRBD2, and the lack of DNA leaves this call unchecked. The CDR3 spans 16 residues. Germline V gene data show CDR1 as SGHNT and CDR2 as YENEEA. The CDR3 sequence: CASSTTSGGSYNEQFF.

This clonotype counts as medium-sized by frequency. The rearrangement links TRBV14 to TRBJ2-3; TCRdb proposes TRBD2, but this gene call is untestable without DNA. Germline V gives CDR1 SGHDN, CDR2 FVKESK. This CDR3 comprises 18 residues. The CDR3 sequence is CASSLRLAGDFGTDTQYF. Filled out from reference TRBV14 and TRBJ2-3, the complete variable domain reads EAGVTQFPSHSVIEKGQTVTLRCDPISGHDNLYWYRRVMGKEIKFLLHFVKESKQDESGMPNNRFLAERTGGTYSTLKVQPAELEDSGVYFCASSLRLAGDFGTDTQYFGPGTRLTVL.

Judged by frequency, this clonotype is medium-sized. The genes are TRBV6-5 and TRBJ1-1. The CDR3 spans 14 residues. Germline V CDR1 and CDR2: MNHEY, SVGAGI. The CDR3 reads CASSLTATNTEAFF.

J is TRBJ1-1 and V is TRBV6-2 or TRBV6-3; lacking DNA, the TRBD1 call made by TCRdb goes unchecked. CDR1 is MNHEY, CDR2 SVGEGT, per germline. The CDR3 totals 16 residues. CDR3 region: CASSDRQMGGNTEAFF.

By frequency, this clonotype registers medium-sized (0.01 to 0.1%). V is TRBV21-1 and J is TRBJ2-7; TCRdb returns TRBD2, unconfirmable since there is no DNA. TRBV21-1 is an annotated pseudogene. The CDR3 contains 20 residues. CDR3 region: CASSKEGTSLLDAGFREQYF.

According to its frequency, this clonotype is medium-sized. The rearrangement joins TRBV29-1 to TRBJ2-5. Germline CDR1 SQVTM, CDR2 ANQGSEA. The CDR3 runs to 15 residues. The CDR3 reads CSVEGPHGVQETQYF.

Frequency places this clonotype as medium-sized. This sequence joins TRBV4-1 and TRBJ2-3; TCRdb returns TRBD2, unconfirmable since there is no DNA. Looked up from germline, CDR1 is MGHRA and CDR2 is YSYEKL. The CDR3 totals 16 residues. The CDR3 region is CASSPLGRELVDTQYF.

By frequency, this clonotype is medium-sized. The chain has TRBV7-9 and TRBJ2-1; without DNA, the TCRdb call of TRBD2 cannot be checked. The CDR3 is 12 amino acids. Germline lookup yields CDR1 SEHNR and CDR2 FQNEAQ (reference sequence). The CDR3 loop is CASSSRGNEQFF.

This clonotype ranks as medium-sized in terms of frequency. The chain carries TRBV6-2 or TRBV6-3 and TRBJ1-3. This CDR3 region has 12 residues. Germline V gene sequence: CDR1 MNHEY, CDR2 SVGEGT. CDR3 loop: CASTTTGNTIYF.

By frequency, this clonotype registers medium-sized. This CDR3 reads CSALYSYEQYF. The rearrangement joins TRBV20-1 to TRBJ2-7. Germline-derived CDR1 and CDR2 are DFQATT and SNEGSKA (reference sequence). CDR3 size: 11 residues.

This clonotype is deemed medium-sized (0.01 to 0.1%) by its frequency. The CDR3 is CASSTPTGIQETQYF. The rearrangement uses TRBV7-8 and TRBJ2-5; checking the TCRdb D call of TRBD1 is not possible without DNA. This CDR3 spans 15 amino acids. Germline CDR1 and CDR2: SGHVS and FQNEAQ.

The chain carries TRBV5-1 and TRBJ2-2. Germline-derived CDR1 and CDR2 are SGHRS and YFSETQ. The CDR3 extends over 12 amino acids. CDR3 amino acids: CASSLVAGELFF.

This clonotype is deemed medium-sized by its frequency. CDR3 region: CASSAWAGTGSTLF. The chain recombines TRBV7-6 with TRBJ2-1; TCRdb's D call, TRBD1, is unchecked because there is no DNA. Germline lookup yields CDR1 SGHVS and CDR2 FNYEAQ. The CDR3 is 14 residues long.

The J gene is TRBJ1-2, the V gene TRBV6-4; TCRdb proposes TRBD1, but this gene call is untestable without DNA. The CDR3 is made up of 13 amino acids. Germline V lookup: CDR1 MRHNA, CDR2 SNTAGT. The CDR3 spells CASSRQGNYGYTF.

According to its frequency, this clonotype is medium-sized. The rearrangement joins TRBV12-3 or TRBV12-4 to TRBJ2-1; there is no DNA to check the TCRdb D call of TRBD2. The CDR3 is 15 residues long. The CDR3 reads CASSKLVVSFDEQFF.

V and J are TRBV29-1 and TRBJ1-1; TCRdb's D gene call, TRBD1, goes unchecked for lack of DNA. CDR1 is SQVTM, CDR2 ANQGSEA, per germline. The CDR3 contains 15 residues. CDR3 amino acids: CSVVGTEELNTEAFF.

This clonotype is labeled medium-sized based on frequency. The CDR3 here is CSAGKGGVSEQFF. The chain joins TRBV29-1 to TRBJ2-1; the D call from TCRdb, TRBD1, cannot be confirmed without DNA. The germline gives CDR1 SQVTM, CDR2 ANQGSEA. There are 13 residues in the CDR3.

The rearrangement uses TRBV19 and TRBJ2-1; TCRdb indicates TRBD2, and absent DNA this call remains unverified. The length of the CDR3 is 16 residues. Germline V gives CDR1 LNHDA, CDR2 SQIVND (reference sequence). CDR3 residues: CASSFLAGAAYNEQFF.

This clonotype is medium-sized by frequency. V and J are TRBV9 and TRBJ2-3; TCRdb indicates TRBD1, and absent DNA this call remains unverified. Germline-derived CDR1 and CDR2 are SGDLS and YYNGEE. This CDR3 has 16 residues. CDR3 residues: CASSATGPASTDTQYF.

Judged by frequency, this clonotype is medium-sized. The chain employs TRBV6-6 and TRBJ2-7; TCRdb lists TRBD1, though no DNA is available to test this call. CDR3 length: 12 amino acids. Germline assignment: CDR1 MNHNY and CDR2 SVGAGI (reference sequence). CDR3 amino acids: CASTPGPYEQYF.

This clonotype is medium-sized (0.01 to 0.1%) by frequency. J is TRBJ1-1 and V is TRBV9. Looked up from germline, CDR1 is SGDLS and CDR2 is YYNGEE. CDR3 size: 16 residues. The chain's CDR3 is CASSPGGGRGNTEAFF.

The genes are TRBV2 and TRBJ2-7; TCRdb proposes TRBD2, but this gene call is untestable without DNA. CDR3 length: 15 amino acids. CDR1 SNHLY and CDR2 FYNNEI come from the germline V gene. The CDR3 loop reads CASSDHSGSSYEQYF.